The following is a T cell receptor (beta chain) sequence with its context. Its antigen has not been determined. Base-call qualities are not available, and no considerably larger clone is one nucleotide away. This record comes from a study of control samples from healthy donors and cancer patients (dated by TCRdb to 2019 to 2021). Library preparation employed the immunoSEQ multiplex PCR assay. This is the immuneACCESS table as TCRdb keeps it, with only in-frame sequences that have V and J called. A part of the clones is gone; compared with another copy, unresolved V genes explain less than half, and the rest is unexplained. Within this sample are roughly 100,000 clones, with 83% of them counted one time only. The ten top clones hold roughly an eighth of the sample. CDR1 and CDR2 are drawn from the germline V gene (reference sequence): SGHKS, YYEKEE. The V and J ends are trimmed by 3 bases and 6 bases, leaving 16 bases between them. From cysteine to phenylalanine, the CDR3 is 16 amino acids long. The only DNA kept is the CDR3, 48 bases in frame from the first base.

The sequence was collected from a woman between 50 and 59 years old in good health. In this chain, TRBV5-5 is recombined with TRBJ1-6; the D gene is perhaps TRBD1, on 6 matching bases. Sequenced: blood. The nucleotide sequence is TGTGCCAGCAGCTGGGGGGGCTCGGTTCGTAATTCACCCCTCCACTTT. Its coded protein is CASSWGGSVRNSPLHF.